The 27 T cell receptor beta chains reported below all come from one sample, sequenced in a study of cytomegalovirus exposure and HLA in healthy donors. 60 Vbeta and 13 Jbeta primers were used in PCR. Data came from immunoSEQ multiplex PCR; TCRdb stores just in-frame clones and leaves some out. Of 96,000 or so clones detected, about four fifths appear once; the ten largest clones hold around an eighth. Sequencing was performed on PBMCs. These receptors came from a woman in her 70s in good health and CMV-seropositive.

This clone was seen more than once but under ten times. This chain links TRBV9 with TRBJ2-5; D gene uncertain. V was cut by 4 bases and J by 4 bases, with 14 bases left in between. The CDR3 length is 14 residues. Germline-derived CDR1 and CDR2 are SGDLS and YYNGEE. CDR3 DNA sequence: TGTGCCAGCAGCTTGGGCCCAAAGAGAGAGACCCAGTACTTC. Translating it yields CASSLGPKRETQYF.

The chain is built from TRBV7-6 and TRBJ2-3; 9 bases line up with TRBD2. CDR3 length: 16 residues. V shed 2 bases, J shed 1 base, and the junction held 4 bases outside the gene matches. Germline V gene sequence: CDR1 SGHVS, CDR2 FNYEAQ. In nucleotides, the CDR3 is TGTGCCAGCAGCTTATTGTCTAGCGGGGGCACAGATACGCAGTATTTT. It yields the protein CASSLLSSGGTDTQYF.

The table lists this clone with a few counts. This chain connects TRBV7-9 to TRBJ2-1; unclear D gene. Germline V lookup: CDR1 SEHNR, CDR2 FQNEAQ (reference sequence). The CDR3 totals 17 residues. Trimming took off 4 bases at V and 0 bases at J, with 16 bases between the two ends. Here the CDR3 reads CASSSLNGRSSYNEQFF. In DNA form, the CDR3 reads TGTGCCAGCAGCTCCCTTAACGGTAGAAGCTCCTACAATGAGCAGTTCTTC.

The rearrangement joins TRBV2 to TRBJ2-2; 9 bases line up with TRBD1. Germline V gene sequence: CDR1 SNHLY, CDR2 FYNNEI. The CDR3 is 14 residues long. V was clipped by 4 bases and J by 5 bases; unmatched bases: 2. The CDR3 coding sequence is TGTGCCAGCAGTGGACAGGGGGTGACCGGGGAGCTGTTTTTT. This codes for CASSGQGVTGELFF.

The chain employs TRBV9 and TRBJ2-3; D unresolved. The CDR3 is 15 residues long. Germline loops: CDR1 SGDLS, CDR2 YYNGEE. V was cut by 0 bases and J by 2 bases, with 10 bases left in between. The CDR3 nucleotides read TGTGCCAGCAGCGTAGGTTCTGCGGACACAGATACGCAGTATTTT. It specifies CASSVGSADTDTQYF.

J is TRBJ2-3 and V is TRBV6-5; no clear D gene. The CDR3 consists of 14 residues. The V end was cut by 6 bases, the J end by 1 base, with 11 bases between. Germline loops: CDR1 MNHEY, CDR2 SVGAGI. CDR3 residues: CASSPHRGTDTQYF. CDR3 bases: TGTGCCAGCAGCCCACACCGGGGCACAGATACGCAGTATTTT.

The chain employs TRBV14 and TRBJ2-1; 7 nucleotides align to TRBD2. This CDR3 spans 18 amino acids. Per the germline V gene, CDR1 is SGHDN and CDR2 is FVKESK. V was pared by 4 bases and J by 8 bases, with 20 bases of the junction left unmatched. This CDR3 reads CASSPHYLRGREKYEQFF. The DNA of the CDR3 is TGTGCCAGCAGCCCCCACTACCTCAGAGGGCGGGAGAAGTATGAGCAGTTCTTC.

CDR3 coding DNA: TGTGCCAGCACCCGACCCCGGGACTTCAATCAGCCCCAGCATTTT. Translating it yields CASTRPRDFNQPQHF. The rearrangement links TRBV28 to TRBJ1-5; the D gene is possibly TRBD1 (5 bases). Germline CDR1 MDHEN, CDR2 SYDVKM. Between the trimmed V and J ends, which lost 7 bases and 3 bases, there was a span of 16 bases. This CDR3 is 15 amino acids long.

The J gene is TRBJ1-5, the V gene TRBV27; a weak D match, TRBD1 (5 bases). The V end lost 5 bases, the J end lost 7 bases, and 12 bases lay between the germline ends. CDR3 size: 13 residues. In germline, CDR1 is MNHEY, CDR2 SMNVEV (reference sequence). The DNA for the CDR3 is TGTGCCAGCAGTGTCAGGGTCGAGCAGCCCCAGCATTTT. It translates to CASSVRVEQPQHF.

A single count supports this clone. The J gene is TRBJ2-5, the V gene TRBV28; D call uncertain. V was trimmed by 3 bases and J by 0 bases, leaving 8 bases between them. The CDR3 length is 14 residues. From germline, CDR1 is MDHEN and CDR2 SYDVKM. DNA of the CDR3: TGTGCCAGCAGTTTTTCTGACTACCAAGAGACCCAGTACTTC. It codes for CASSFSDYQETQYF.

The chain recombines TRBV4-1 with TRBJ1-1; 7 nucleotides align to TRBD1. Germline lookup yields CDR1 MGHRA and CDR2 YSYEKL. CDR3 length: 17 amino acids. Germline trimming cut 3 bases from V and 1 base from J; bases unmatched to any gene: 11. DNA of the CDR3: TGCGCCAGCAGCCAGGTCCCCACCGGGACAGCGAACACTGAAGCTTTCTTT. Translating it yields CASSQVPTGTANTEAFF.

The CDR3: CAVGRDPYEQYF. The CDR3 region has the DNA TGTGCCGTCGGGAGAGACCCTTACGAGCAGTACTTC. J is TRBJ2-7 and V is TRBV5-4, with D tentatively TRBD2 (6 bases). The V end was cut by 10 bases, the J end by 4 bases, with 15 bases between. The V gene's germline CDR1 is SGHNT and CDR2 YYREEE (reference sequence). The CDR3 has 12 residues. Filled out from reference TRBV5-4 and TRBJ2-7, the complete variable domain reads ETGVTQSPTHLIKTRGQQVTLRCSSQSGHNTVSWYQQALGQGPQFIFQYYREEENGRGNFPPRFSGLQFPNYSSELNVNALELDDSALYLCAVGRDPYEQYFGPGTRLTVT.

The V and J genes are TRBV6-5 and TRBJ2-7; perhaps TRBD2 as D (5 bases). The CDR3 is 15 amino acids. V lost 0 bases, J lost 5 bases, and 14 bases lay in between. CDR1 is MNHEY and CDR2 is SVGAGI in the germline V gene. This CDR3 reads CASSYSYGSVDEQYF. The DNA of the CDR3 is TGTGCCAGCAGTTACTCATATGGGAGTGTGGACGAGCAGTACTTC.

To note about this clone: Mismatch with germline at one junction end may stem from a read error. The chain has TRBV7-3 and TRBJ2-2; D ambiguous. This CDR3 comprises 15 residues. Germline CDR1 is SGHTA and CDR2 is FQGTGA. CDR3 coding DNA: TGTGCCAGCAGCTTAATGGTCGGGTACACCGAGGAGCTGTTTTTT. Translating gives CASSLMVGYTEELFF. Full variable domain (remainder filled in from reference TRBV7-3 and TRBJ2-2): GAGVSQTPSNKVTEKGKYVELRCDPISGHTALYWYRQSLGQGPEFLIYFQGTGAADDSGLPNDRFFAVRPEGSVSTLKIQRTERGDSAVYLCASSLMVGYTEELFFGEGSRLTVL.

The chain couples TRBV28 to TRBJ2-7; 8 bases match TRBD2. There are 12 residues in the CDR3. With V trimmed by 10 bases and J by 2 bases, 4 bases remained unmatched. Germline V gene data show CDR1 as MDHEN and CDR2 as SYDVKM. As DNA, the CDR3 is TGTGCCACGGGAGGGGCGCCCTACGAGCAGTACTTC. This gives the protein CATGGAPYEQYF.

This clone was seen only once. The chain carries TRBV7-9 and TRBJ2-7; 8 bases match TRBD1. The CDR3 consists of 14 residues. The germline V gene encodes CDR1 SEHNR and CDR2 FQNEAQ (reference sequence). V gave up 5 bases and J gave up 6 bases; unmatched junction bases: 9. In DNA, the CDR3 is TGTGCCAGCAGCCCCGGGGACAGGATTAGCGAGCAGTACTTC. It specifies CASSPGDRISEQYF.

The chain uses TRBV6-4 and TRBJ2-2; the D gene is possibly TRBD1 (6 bases). Trimming removed 9 bases at V and 0 bases at J, with 11 bases between. Germline assignment: CDR1 MRHNA and CDR2 SNTAGT. The CDR3 sequence is 14 residues long. CDR3: CASRGHTNTGELFF. The CDR3 DNA is TGTGCCAGTAGGGGACACACGAACACCGGGGAGCTGTTTTTT.

The CDR3 region is CAISPQGRSTEAFF. The CDR3 DNA is TGTGCCATCAGTCCACAGGGAAGGTCCACTGAAGCTTTCTTT. This rearrangement joins TRBV10-3 to TRBJ1-1; possibly TRBD1 for D (6 bases). CDR1 and CDR2 (germline): ENHRY, SYGVKD. The CDR3 consists of 14 residues. V dropped 5 bases and J dropped 4 bases, with 14 bases sitting between them.

This clone was seen just once. The chain is built from TRBV28 and TRBJ1-4; 7 bases align to TRBD1. Per the germline V gene, CDR1 is MDHEN and CDR2 is SYDVKM. V gave up 6 bases and J gave up 8 bases; unmatched junction bases: 9. The CDR3 has 14 amino acids. The CDR3 nucleotides read TGTGCCAGCAGGGCCGGGACAGTAATCGAAAAACTGTTTTTT. This encodes CASRAGTVIEKLFF.

The chain joins TRBV11-2 to TRBJ1-2; TRBD1 matches 11 bases. This CDR3 comprises 17 residues. Per the germline V gene, CDR1 is SGHAT and CDR2 is FQNNGV. V shed 1 base, J shed 4 bases, and the junction held 8 bases outside the gene matches. The CDR3 DNA reads as TGTGCCAGCAGCTTAGCCGGAGGGACAGGGGGTGGCTATGGCTACACCTTC. Encoded protein: CASSLAGGTGGGYGYTF.

V and J are TRBV30 and TRBJ1-5; D unclear. CDR3 size: 12 residues. The germline V gene encodes CDR1 GTSNPN and CDR2 SVGIG (reference sequence). The ends were cut back, 2 bases at V and 4 bases at J, with 6 bases in the middle. CDR3 amino acids: CAWSTENQPQHF. CDR3 DNA sequence: TGTGCCTGGAGTACAGAGAATCAGCCCCAGCATTTT.

This sequence joins TRBV11-1 and TRBJ2-7; 12 bases agree with TRBD2. CDR3 length: 15 amino acids. The trim removed 3 bases at V and 3 bases at J, leaving 3 bases unmatched. Germline V gene sequence: CDR1 SGHAT, CDR2 FQDESV (reference sequence). The CDR3, as DNA: TGTGCCAGCAGCTTGCTAGCGGGAGGGTTCTACGAGCAGTACTTC. Residues: CASSLLAGGFYEQYF. Variable domain in full (rest from reference TRBV11-1 and TRBJ2-7): EAEVAQSPRYKITEKSQAVAFWCDPISGHATLYWYRQILGQGPELLVQFQDESVVDDSQLPKDRFSAERLKGVDSTLKIQPAELGDSAMYLCASSLLAGGFYEQYFGPGTRLTVT.

This chain uses TRBV7-2 with TRBJ2-3, with D perhaps TRBD2 (6 bases). V lost 3 bases and J lost 5, with 15 bases in between. CDR1 SGHTA and CDR2 FQGNSA come from the germline V gene. There are 15 residues in the CDR3. The CDR3 region has the DNA TGTGCCAGCAGCTTTCCTAGCGCTTGGATAGATACGCAGTATTTT. Its translation is CASSFPSAWIDTQYF.

The V gene is TRBV10-3, the J gene TRBJ2-7, with D possibly TRBD1 on 6 matching bases. V was clipped by 5 bases and J by 3 bases, with 20 bases between them. CDR3 length: 16 amino acids. From germline, CDR1 is ENHRY and CDR2 SYGVKD. The CDR3 DNA sequence: TGTGCCATCAGTTACAGACAGGACAGCTCCTACTACGAGCAGTACTTC. Translated, it gives CAISYRQDSSYYEQYF.

The chain couples TRBV4-3 to TRBJ2-5; maybe TRBD2 (6 bases). The J call may be mistaken, given a closer DNA end match to TRBJ2-7. CDR3 length equals 15 residues. Looked up from germline, CDR1 is LGHNA and CDR2 is YSLEER. The CDR3 sequence is CASSYGVGGAYEQYF. The CDR3 nucleotides read TGCGCCAGCAGTTACGGCGTGGGGGGTGCCTACGAGCAGTACTTC.

Here the CDR3 reads CASSSEQGAVYNEQFF. The CDR3 nucleotides read TGTGCCAGCAGCTCAGAACAGGGGGCGGTCTACAATGAGCAGTTCTTC. This rearrangement joins TRBV11-3 to TRBJ2-1, with 9 bases matching TRBD1. Germline values: CDR1 SGHNT, CDR2 YENEEA. V lost 4 bases to trimming and J lost 3 bases; unmatched junction nucleotides: 7. The CDR3 is 16 residues long. The full variable domain, its missing parts supplied by reference TRBV11-3 and TRBJ2-1, is EAGVVQSPRYKIIEKKQPVAFWCNPISGHNTLYWYLQNLGQGPELLIRYENEEAVDDSQLPKDRFSAERLKGVDSTLKIQPAELGDSAVYLCASSSEQGAVYNEQFFGPGTRLTVL.

This chain links TRBV14 with TRBJ2-2; D not certain. In germline, CDR1 is SGHDN, CDR2 FVKESK. This CDR3 region has 15 residues. V was shortened by 0 bases and J by 4 bases, with 9 bases between the two germline ends. The CDR3 here is CASSQDLWSTGELFF. In DNA form, the CDR3 reads TGTGCCAGCAGCCAAGATCTATGGTCCACCGGGGAGCTGTTTTTT.